This T cell receptor beta chain stems from a study of blood T cell repertoires in COVID-19. Clones were sequenced by immunoSEQ multiplex PCR, and TCRdb holds only the in-frame ones, with some missing. The table lists around 400,000 clones, more than 70% of them singletons. Input material: PBMCs or T cells enriched from blood (not recorded which). The sequence was collected from a woman between 18 and 29 years old who had been exposed to COVID-19.

This CDR3 is CASSLSRDSNYGYTF. The CDR3 DNA reads as TGTGCCAGCAGCTTAAGCCGGGACTCTAACTATGGCTACACCTTC. The rearrangement joins TRBV7-9 to TRBJ1-2; D may be TRBD1 (5 bases). CDR3 length: 15 amino acids. Between the trimmed V and J ends, which lost 2 bases and 0 bases, there was a span of 10 bases. The germline CDR1 and CDR2 sequences are SEHNR and FQNEAQ (reference sequence).